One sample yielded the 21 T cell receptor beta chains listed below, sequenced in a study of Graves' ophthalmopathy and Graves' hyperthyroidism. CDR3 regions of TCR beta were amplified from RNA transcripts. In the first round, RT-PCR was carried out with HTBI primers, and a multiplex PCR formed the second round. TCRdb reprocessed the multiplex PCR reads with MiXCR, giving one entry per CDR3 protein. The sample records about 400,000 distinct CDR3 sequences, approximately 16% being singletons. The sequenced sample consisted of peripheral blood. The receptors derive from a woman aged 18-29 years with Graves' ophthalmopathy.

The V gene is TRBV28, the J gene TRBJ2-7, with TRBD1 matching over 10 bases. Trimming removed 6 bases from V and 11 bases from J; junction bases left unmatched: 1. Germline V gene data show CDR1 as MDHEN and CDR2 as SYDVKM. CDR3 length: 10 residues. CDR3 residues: CASRGTGEYF. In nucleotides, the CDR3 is TGTGCCAGCAGAGGGACAGGGGAGTACTTC. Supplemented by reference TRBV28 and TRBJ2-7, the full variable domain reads DVKVTQSSRYLVKRTGEKVFLECVQDMDHENMFWYRQDPGLGLRLIYFSYDVKMKEKGDIPEGYSVSREKKERFSLILESASTNQTSMYLCASRGTGEYFGPGTRLTVT.

CDR3 bases: TGTGCCAGCAGTGAACCTGGGGTGTACTATGGCTACACCTTC. Translation gives CASSEPGVYYGYTF. V is TRBV6-1 and J is TRBJ1-2; D is unclear. V lost 2 bases to trimming and J lost 3 bases, with 10 bases between them. This CDR3 contains 14 residues. Germline loops: CDR1 MNHNS, CDR2 SASEGT.

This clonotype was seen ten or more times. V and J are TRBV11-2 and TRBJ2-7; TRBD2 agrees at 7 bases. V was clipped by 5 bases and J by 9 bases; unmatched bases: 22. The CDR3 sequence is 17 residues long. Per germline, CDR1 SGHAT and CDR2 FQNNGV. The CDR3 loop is CASSHPRGGRAAFAQYF. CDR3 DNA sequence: TGTGCCAGCAGCCACCCTCGGGGTGGGAGGGCCGCATTTGCGCAGTACTTC.

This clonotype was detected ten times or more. CDR3 sequence: CASSFGPPGEQYF. CDR3 nucleotide sequence: TGTGCCAGCAGCTTTGGCCCGCCTGGGGAGCAGTACTTC. The chain employs TRBV7-9 and TRBJ2-7; D is unresolved. The V gene's germline CDR1 is SEHNR and CDR2 FQNEAQ (reference sequence). V was cut by 3 bases and J by 7 bases, with 13 bases left in between. The CDR3 runs to 13 residues.

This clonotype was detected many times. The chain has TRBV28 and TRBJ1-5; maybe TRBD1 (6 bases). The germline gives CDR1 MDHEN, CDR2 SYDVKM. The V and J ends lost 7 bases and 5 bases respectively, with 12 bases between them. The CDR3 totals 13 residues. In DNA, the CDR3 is TGTGCCAGCAAGGACAGCTTACATCAGCCCCAGCATTTT. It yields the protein CASKDSLHQPQHF. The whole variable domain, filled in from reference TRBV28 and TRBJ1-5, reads DVKVTQSSRYLVKRTGEKVFLECVQDMDHENMFWYRQDPGLGLRLIYFSYDVKMKEKGDIPEGYSVSREKKERFSLILESASTNQTSMYLCASKDSLHQPQHFGDGTRLSIL.

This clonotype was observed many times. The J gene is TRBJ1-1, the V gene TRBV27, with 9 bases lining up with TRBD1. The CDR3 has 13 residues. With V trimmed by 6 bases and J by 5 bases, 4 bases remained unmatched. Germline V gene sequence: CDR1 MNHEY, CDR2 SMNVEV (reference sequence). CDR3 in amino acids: CASSRTGVTEAFF. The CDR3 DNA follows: TGTGCCAGCAGCCGGACAGGGGTGACTGAAGCTTTCTTT.

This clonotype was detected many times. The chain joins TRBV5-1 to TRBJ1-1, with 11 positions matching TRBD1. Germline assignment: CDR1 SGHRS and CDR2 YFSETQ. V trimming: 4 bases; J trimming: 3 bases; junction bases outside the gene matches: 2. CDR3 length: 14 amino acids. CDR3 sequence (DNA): TGCGCCAGCAGCACGGGACAGGGGGACACTGAAGCTTTCTTT. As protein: CASSTGQGDTEAFF.

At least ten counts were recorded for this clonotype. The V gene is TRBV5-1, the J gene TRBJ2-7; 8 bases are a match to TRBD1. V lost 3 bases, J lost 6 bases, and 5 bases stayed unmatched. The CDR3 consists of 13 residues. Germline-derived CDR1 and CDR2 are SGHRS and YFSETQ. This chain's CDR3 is CASSWGTGGEQYF. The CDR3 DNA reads TGCGCCAGCAGCTGGGGAACAGGGGGCGAGCAGTACTTC.

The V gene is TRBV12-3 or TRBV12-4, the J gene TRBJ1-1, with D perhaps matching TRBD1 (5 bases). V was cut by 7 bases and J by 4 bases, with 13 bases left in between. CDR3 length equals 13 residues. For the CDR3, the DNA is TGTGCCAGCACCAGGTGGGGGGGCACTGAAGCTTTCTTT. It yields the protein CASTRWGGTEAFF.

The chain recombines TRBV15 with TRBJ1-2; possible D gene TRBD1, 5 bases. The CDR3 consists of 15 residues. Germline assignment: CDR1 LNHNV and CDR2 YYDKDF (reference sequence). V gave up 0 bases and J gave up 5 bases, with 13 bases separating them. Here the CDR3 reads CATSRDPSGGYGYTF. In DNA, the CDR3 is TGTGCCACCAGCAGAGATCCCAGCGGGGGGTATGGCTACACCTTC. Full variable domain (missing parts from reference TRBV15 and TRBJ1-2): DAMVIQNPRYQVTQFGKPVTLSCSQTLNHNVMYWYQQKSSQAPKLLFHYYDKDFNNEADTPDNFQSRRPNTSFCFLDIRSPGLGDTAMYLCATSRDPSGGYGYTFGSGTRLTVV.

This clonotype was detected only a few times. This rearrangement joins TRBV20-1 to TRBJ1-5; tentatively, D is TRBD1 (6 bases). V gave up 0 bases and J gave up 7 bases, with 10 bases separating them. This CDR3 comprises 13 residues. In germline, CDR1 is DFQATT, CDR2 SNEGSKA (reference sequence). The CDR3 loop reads CSARDLQGQPQHF. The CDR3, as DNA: TGCAGTGCTAGAGATCTCCAGGGGCAGCCCCAGCATTTT.

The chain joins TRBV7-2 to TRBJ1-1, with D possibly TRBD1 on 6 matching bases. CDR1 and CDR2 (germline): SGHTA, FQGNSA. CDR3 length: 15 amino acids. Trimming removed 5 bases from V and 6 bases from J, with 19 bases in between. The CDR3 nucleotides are TGTGCCAGCAGCCCAGCGGGGGGCGCGACCGCTGAAGCTTTCTTT. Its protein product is CASSPAGGATAEAFF.

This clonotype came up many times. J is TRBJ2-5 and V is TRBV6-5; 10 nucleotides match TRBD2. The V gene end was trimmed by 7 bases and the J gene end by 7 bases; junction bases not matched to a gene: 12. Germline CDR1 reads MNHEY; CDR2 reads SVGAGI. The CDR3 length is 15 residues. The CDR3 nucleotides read TGTGCCAGCAAGAGGGAGCGGGAGGGTGTAGGGACCCAGTACTTC. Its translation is CASKREREGVGTQYF.

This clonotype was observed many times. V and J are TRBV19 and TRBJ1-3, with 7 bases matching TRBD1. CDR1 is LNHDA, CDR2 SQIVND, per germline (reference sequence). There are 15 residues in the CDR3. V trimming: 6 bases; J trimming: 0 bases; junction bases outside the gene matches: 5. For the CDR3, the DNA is TGTGCCAGTAGGAGGGGGCACTACTCTGGAAACACCATATATTTT. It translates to CASRRGHYSGNTIYF.

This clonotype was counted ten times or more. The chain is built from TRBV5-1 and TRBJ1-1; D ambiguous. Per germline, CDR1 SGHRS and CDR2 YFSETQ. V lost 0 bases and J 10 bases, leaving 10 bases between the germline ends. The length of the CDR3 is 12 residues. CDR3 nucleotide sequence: TGCGCCAGCAGCTTGGGGGGTAGCGGAGCTTTCTTT. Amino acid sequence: CASSLGGSGAFF.

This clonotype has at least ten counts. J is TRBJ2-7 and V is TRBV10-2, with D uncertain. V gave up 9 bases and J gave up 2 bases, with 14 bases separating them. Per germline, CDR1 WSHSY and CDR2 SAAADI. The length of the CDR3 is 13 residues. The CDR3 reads CASAGPSPYEQYF. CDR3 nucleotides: TGCGCCAGTGCCGGGCCGTCCCCCTACGAGCAGTACTTC.

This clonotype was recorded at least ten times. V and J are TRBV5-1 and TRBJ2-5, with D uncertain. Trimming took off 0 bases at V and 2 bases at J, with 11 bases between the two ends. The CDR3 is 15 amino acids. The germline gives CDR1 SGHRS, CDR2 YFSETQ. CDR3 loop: CASSLAAGPQETQYF. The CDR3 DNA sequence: TGCGCCAGCAGCTTGGCAGCAGGTCCACAAGAGACCCAGTACTTC.

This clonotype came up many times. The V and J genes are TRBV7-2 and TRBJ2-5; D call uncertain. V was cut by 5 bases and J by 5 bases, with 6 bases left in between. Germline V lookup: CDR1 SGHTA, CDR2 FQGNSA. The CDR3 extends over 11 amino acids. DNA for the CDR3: TGTGCCAGCAGCCAAAGTGAGACCCAGTACTTC. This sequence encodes CASSQSETQYF. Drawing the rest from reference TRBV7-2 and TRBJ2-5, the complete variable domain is GAGVSQSPSNKVTEKGKDVELRCDPISGHTALYWYRQSLGQGLEFLIYFQGNSAPDKSGLPSDRFSAERTGGSVSTLTIQRTQQEDSAVYLCASSQSETQYFGPGTRLLVL.

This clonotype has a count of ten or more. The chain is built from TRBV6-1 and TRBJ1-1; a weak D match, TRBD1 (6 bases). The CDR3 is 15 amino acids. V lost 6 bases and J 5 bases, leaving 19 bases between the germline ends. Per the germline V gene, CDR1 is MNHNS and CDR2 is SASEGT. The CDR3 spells CASRETPGARTEAFF. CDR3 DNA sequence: TGTGCCAGCAGAGAAACCCCGGGGGCGCGGACTGAAGCTTTCTTT.

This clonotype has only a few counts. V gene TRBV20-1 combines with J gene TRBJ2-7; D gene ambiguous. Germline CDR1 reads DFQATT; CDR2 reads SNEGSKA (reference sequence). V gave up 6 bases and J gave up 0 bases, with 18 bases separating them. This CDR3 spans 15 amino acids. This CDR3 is CSATPPTGSSYEQYF. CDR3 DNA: TGCAGTGCCACACCCCCGACCGGTAGCTCCTACGAGCAGTACTTC.

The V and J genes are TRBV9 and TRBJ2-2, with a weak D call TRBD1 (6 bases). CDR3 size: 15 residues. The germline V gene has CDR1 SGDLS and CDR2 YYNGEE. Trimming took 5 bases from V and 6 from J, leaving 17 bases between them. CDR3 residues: CASSGIRGAAGELFF. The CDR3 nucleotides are TGTGCCAGCAGTGGAATCAGGGGCGCAGCCGGGGAGCTGTTTTTT.